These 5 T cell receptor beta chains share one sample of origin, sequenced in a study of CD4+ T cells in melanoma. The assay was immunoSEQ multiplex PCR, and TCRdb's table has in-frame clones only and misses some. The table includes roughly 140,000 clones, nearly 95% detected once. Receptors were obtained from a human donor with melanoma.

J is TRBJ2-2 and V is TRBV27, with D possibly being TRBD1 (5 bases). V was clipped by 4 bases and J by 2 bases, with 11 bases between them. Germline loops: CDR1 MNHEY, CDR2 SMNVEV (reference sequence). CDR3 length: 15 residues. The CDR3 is CASSSTVDNTGELFF. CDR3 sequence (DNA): TGTGCCAGCAGTTCGACAGTCGATAACACCGGGGAGCTGTTTTTT.

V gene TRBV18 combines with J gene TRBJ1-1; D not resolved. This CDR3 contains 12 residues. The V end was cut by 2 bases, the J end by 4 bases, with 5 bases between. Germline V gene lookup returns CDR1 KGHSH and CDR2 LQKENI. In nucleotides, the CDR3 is TGTGCCAGCTCACCAGCGGGCACTGAAGCTTTCTTT. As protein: CASSPAGTEAFF.

The CDR3 protein is CASSLPGQGGYGYTF. Written as DNA, the CDR3 is TGTGCCAGCAGTCTTCCGGGACAGGGCGGCTATGGCTACACCTTC. The chain recombines TRBV2 with TRBJ1-2; 9 nucleotides agree with TRBD1. This CDR3 has 15 residues. CDR1 SNHLY and CDR2 FYNNEI come from the germline V gene. V dropped 5 bases and J dropped 4; count of bases not matched to a gene: 8.

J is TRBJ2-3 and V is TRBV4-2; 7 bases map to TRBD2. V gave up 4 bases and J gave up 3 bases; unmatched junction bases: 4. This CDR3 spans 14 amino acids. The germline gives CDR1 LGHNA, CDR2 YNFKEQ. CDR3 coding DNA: TGTGCCAGCAGCCTCGGACTAGAGACAGATACGCAGTATTTT. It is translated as CASSLGLETDTQYF.

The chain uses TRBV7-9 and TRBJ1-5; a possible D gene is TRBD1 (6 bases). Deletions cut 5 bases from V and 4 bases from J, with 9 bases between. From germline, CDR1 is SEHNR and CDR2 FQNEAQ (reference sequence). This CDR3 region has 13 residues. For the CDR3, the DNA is TGTGCCAGCAGCCGACAGGTAAATCAGCCCCAGCATTTT. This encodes CASSRQVNQPQHF.